The T cell receptor beta chain described here comes from a study of tumor and adjacent non-tumor tissue in lung cancer. On the study more broadly: Histology: 12 adenocarcinoma, a couple of squamous cell carcinoma, 1 small cell lung cancer. Samples averaged around 4 million productive TCRbeta reads each. Study-level findings and limits: TCR diversity was significantly greater in tumor than normal lung tissue.

A modified ARM-PCR protocol with three rounds of nested PCR amplified TCRbeta. MiXCR, applied by TCRdb to the multiplex PCR reads, yields one record per CDR3 protein. The sample includes roughly 75,000 distinct CDR3 sequences, 80% to 90% of them seen just once. Notes on this clonotype: The antigen is undetermined. The junction departs from germline at one end; a sequencing error may be responsible.

CDR1 MDHEN and CDR2 SYDVKM come from the germline V gene. This CDR3 region has 13 residues. No cell sorting was done before RNA was extracted from the tissue. More than 3 cm separated this lung sample from the edge of the tumor. The rearrangement joins TRBV28 to TRBJ1-1, with D perhaps TRBD1 (5 bases). This receptor was taken from a man aged 60 to 75 with non-small cell lung cancer. Sequenced material: distant non-tumor lung tissue. This chain's CDR3 is CASRLLAGTETFF. The CDR3, as DNA: TGTGCCAGCAGACTACTAGCGGGGACTGAAACTTTCTTT.